Shown below are 9 T cell receptor beta chains from a single sample sequenced in a study of CD8+ T cells in alopecia areata. Extracted RNA was reverse transcribed, and the resulting cDNA served as sequencing template. Here immunoSEQ multiplex PCR was the method, and the copy in TCRdb shows in-frame clones only, minus some. The sample contains 100,000 to 150,000 clones, roughly 55% of which appear only once. The sample's treatment: oral pan-JAK inhibitor, 5-10 mg twice daily. Sequenced here: CD4+ T cells sorted from blood, sampled at week 4, from a patient treated with tofacitinib. These receptors all come from a human donor with alopecia areata.

The chain is built from TRBV4-3 and TRBJ2-3; 11 bases match TRBD2. J gave up 9 bases and V 5 bases, and 10 bases lay outside the gene matches. Germline assignment: CDR1 LGHNA and CDR2 YSLEER. This CDR3 has 15 residues. The CDR3 loop is CASSSSGGTHGTQYF. The CDR3 bases are TGCGCCAGCAGCTCTAGCGGGGGGACCCATGGGACGCAGTATTTT.

This clone occurred once. This chain links TRBV12-5 with TRBJ2-2; perhaps TRBD2 as D (5 bases). The CDR3 loop spans 13 amino acids. V was trimmed by 7 bases and J by 5 bases, leaving 11 bases between them. Germline lookup yields CDR1 LGHNT and CDR2 FRNRAP. The CDR3 region is CASALGETGELFF. The CDR3, as DNA: TGTGCTAGTGCCCTGGGAGAAACCGGGGAGCTGTTTTTT.

V usage is TRBV10-3 and J usage is TRBJ2-5; D call uncertain. The V end was cut by 7 bases, the J end by 2 bases, with 11 bases between. The CDR3 extends over 13 amino acids. Germline CDR1 and CDR2: ENHRY and SYGVKD. CDR3 amino acids: CAITPGPQETQYF. The CDR3 DNA reads TGTGCCATCACTCCCGGGCCGCAAGAGACCCAGTACTTC.

This clone showed up just a few times. This chain connects TRBV7-8 to TRBJ2-6; 16 bases fit TRBD2. CDR1 and CDR2 (germline): SGHVS, FQNEAQ. Trimming at V came to 1 base and at J to 4 bases, leaving 7 bases not matched to a gene. The CDR3 is 20 amino acids. The CDR3 DNA is TGTGCCAGCAGCTTAGAGGGGACTAGCGGGAGGGGTTTCGGGGCCAACGTCCTGACTTTC. Protein product: CASSLEGTSGRGFGANVLTF.

The chain recombines TRBV18 with TRBJ2-7; D might be TRBD2 (7 bases). Looked up from germline, CDR1 is KGHSH and CDR2 is LQKENI. Trimming took 3 bases from V and 2 from J, leaving 14 bases between them. This CDR3 has 15 amino acids. In DNA, the CDR3 is TGTGCCAGCTCACCCTCCAGGGGAGGGACCTACGAGCAGTACTTC. Protein product: CASSPSRGGTYEQYF.

This clone has only one observation. The DNA of the CDR3 is TGTGCCAGCAGACGGACGGTCGGATTTAACATTCAGTACTTC. Translated: CASRRTVGFNIQYF. The V and J genes are TRBV6-5 and TRBJ2-4, with D unclear. CDR1 and CDR2 (germline): MNHEY, SVGAGI. The length of the CDR3 is 14 residues. V shed 6 bases and J shed 7 bases, with 16 bases lying between them.

Comments on this clone: This specimen includes other DNA sequences encoding the same CDR3. CDR3 protein: CASSLGDGYTF. DNA for the CDR3: TGTGCCAGCAGCTTAGGGGATGGCTACACCTTC. The rearrangement joins TRBV11-1 to TRBJ1-2, with D hard to call. This CDR3 spans 11 amino acids. CDR1 and CDR2 from the germline V gene are SGHAT and FQDESV (reference sequence). Trimming removed 1 base from V and 6 bases from J, with 3 bases in between.

The V and J genes are TRBV29-1 and TRBJ2-7, with TRBD2 matching 7 bases. Germline V gives CDR1 SQVTM, CDR2 ANQGSEA. The CDR3 is made up of 14 amino acids. The ends lost 3 bases at V and 0 bases at J; junction bases unmatched: 5. The CDR3 DNA follows: TGCAGCGTTGAGGTCAGGGACTACTCCTACGAGCAGTACTTC. It specifies CSVEVRDYSYEQYF.

J is TRBJ2-5 and V is TRBV19, with D tentatively TRBD1 (5 bases). The CDR3 consists of 13 residues. V lost 7 bases and J lost 3, with 12 bases in between. Germline CDR1 is LNHDA and CDR2 is SQIVND (reference sequence). This CDR3 reads CASKGSVEETQYF. The CDR3 DNA is TGTGCCAGTAAGGGGTCGGTGGAAGAGACCCAGTACTTC.